A single sample is the source of the 11 T cell receptor beta chains below, sequenced in a study of technical replicates of blood from a few donors. The assay was immunoSEQ multiplex PCR, and TCRdb's table has in-frame clones only and misses some. The sample consists of approximately 73,000 clones, approximately 96% of them appearing once. The sequenced sample consisted of T cells isolated from PBMCs. The source of these receptors is a human donor in good health.

The rearrangement links TRBV6-4 to TRBJ2-3; no clear D. V was clipped by 1 base and J by 1 base, with 12 bases between them. CDR3 size: 16 residues. Germline V gene data show CDR1 as MRHNA and CDR2 as SNTAGT. The CDR3 DNA reads as TGTGCCAGCAGTGACTTAGTGGGTCAGGGCACAGATACGCAGTATTTT. Residues: CASSDLVGQGTDTQYF.

The gene calls are TRBV7-3 and TRBJ2-1; 11 bases are a match to TRBD2. Germline lookup yields CDR1 SGHTA and CDR2 FQGTGA. The CDR3 is 17 amino acids. The ends lost 2 bases at V and 7 bases at J; junction bases unmatched: 10. The CDR3 loop is CASSLLAGGPLGNEQFF. CDR3 in DNA: TGTGCCAGCAGCTTATTAGCGGGAGGGCCACTCGGGAATGAGCAGTTCTTC.

J is TRBJ1-5 and V is TRBV29-1; 7 positions agree with TRBD1. This CDR3 has 16 residues. CDR1 is SQVTM and CDR2 is ANQGSEA in the germline V gene. V shed 4 bases, J shed 5 bases, and the junction held 14 bases outside the gene matches. The CDR3 protein is CSVVITGTDFDQPQHF. In DNA, the CDR3 is TGCAGCGTTGTAATCACCGGGACAGACTTTGATCAGCCCCAGCATTTT.

This chain connects TRBV6-1 to TRBJ1-2; 7 nucleotides align to TRBD1. The CDR3 runs 11 residues. The germline gives CDR1 MNHNS, CDR2 SASEGT. Trimming cost V 7 bases and J 5 bases; bases outside gene matches: 1. CDR3 protein: CASKQGYGYTF. DNA of the CDR3: TGTGCCAGCAAACAGGGGTATGGCTACACCTTC.

The chain couples TRBV7-9 to TRBJ2-7; 7 nucleotides align to TRBD1. CDR1 and CDR2 from the germline V gene are SEHNR and FQNEAQ (reference sequence). V dropped 6 bases and J dropped 2; count of bases not matched to a gene: 7. The length of the CDR3 is 14 residues. The DNA for the CDR3 is TGTGCCAGCAGGGATAGGGACAGTCCCTACGAGCAGTACTTC. Its protein is CASRDRDSPYEQYF.

The V and J genes are TRBV7-8 and TRBJ2-6; tentatively, D is TRBD1 (6 bases). The CDR3 runs to 15 residues. Trimming took 3 bases from V and 4 from J, leaving 10 bases between them. CDR1 and CDR2 (germline): SGHVS, FQNEAQ. This chain's CDR3 is CASSFRDNGANVLTF. Written as DNA, the CDR3 is TGTGCCAGCAGCTTCCGGGACAACGGGGCCAACGTCCTGACTTTC.

The chain carries TRBV10-3 and TRBJ1-1; 7 bases fit TRBD1. This CDR3 region has 17 residues. The V gene's germline CDR1 is ENHRY and CDR2 SYGVKD. V dropped 0 bases and J dropped 0; count of bases not matched to a gene: 7. Written as DNA, the CDR3 is TGTGCCATCAGTGAGTCGAGGGGGCCGGGGATGAACACTGAAGCTTTCTTT. Translated, it gives CAISESRGPGMNTEAFF.

V usage is TRBV7-3 and J usage is TRBJ2-3; 11 nucleotides line up with TRBD2. CDR1 is SGHTA and CDR2 is FQGTGA in the germline V gene. With 6 bases clipped from V and 1 base from J, the junction kept 12 bases outside the gene matches. CDR3 length: 18 residues. DNA for the CDR3: TGTGCCAGCAGTTTTGGGGTTCTAGCGGGAGGAGGCACAGATACGCAGTATTTT. Protein: CASSFGVLAGGGTDTQYF.

The gene calls are TRBV7-8 and TRBJ2-7; 7 bases match TRBD1. The V segment lost 4 bases and the J segment 0 bases; nucleotides outside the gene matches: 3. Germline-derived CDR1 and CDR2 are SGHVS and FQNEAQ. The CDR3 is made up of 14 amino acids. In DNA, the CDR3 is TGTGCCAGCAGCTCAAGGGACAGCTCCTACGAGCAGTACTTC. Translating gives CASSSRDSSYEQYF.

The rearrangement joins TRBV9 to TRBJ2-2; no definite D call. CDR1 is SGDLS, CDR2 YYNGEE, per germline. This CDR3 has 12 residues. Trimming removed 4 bases from V and 8 bases from J, with 9 bases in between. CDR3 nucleotide sequence: TGTGCCAGCAGCCCTTCCCGTGGGGAGCTGTTTTTT. Encoded protein: CASSPSRGELFF.

This clone was seen once. V usage is TRBV30 and J usage is TRBJ2-7, with D possibly TRBD1 on 6 matching bases. V was pared by 5 bases and J by 0 bases, with 11 bases between. The CDR3 extends over 13 amino acids. Germline CDR1 and CDR2: GTSNPN and SVGIG (reference sequence). This chain's CDR3 is CAWDGQYSYEQYF. The CDR3 coding sequence is TGTGCCTGGGACGGACAGTACTCCTACGAGCAGTACTTC.